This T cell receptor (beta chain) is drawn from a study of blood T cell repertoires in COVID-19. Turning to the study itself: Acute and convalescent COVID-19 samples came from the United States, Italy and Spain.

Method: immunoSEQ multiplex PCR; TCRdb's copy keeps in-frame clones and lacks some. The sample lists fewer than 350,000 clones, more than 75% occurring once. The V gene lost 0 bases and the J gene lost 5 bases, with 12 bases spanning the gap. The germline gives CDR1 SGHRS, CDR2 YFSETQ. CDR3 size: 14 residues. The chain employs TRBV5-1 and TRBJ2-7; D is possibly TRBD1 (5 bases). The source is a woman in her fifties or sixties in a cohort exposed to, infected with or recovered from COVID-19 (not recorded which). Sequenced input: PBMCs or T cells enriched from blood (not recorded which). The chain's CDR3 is CASSLEQVNHEQYF. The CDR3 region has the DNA TGCGCCAGCAGCTTGGAACAGGTCAACCACGAGCAGTACTTC.